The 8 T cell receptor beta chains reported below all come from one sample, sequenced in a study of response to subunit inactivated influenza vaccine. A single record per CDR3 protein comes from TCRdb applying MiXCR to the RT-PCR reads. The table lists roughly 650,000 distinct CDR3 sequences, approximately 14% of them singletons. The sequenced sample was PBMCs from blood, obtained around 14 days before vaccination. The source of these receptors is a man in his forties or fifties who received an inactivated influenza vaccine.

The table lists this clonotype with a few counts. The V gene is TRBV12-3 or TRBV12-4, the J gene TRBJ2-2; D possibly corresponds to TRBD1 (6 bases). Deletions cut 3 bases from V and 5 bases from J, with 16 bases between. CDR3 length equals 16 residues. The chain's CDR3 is CASSFGGGEVTGELFF. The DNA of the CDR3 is TGTGCCAGCAGTTTTGGGGGCGGTGAGGTTACCGGGGAGCTGTTTTTT.

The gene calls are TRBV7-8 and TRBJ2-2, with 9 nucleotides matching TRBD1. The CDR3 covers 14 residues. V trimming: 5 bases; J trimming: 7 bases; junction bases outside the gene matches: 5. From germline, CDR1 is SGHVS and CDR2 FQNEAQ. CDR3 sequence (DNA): TGTGCCAGCAGCCATCGACAGGGGGTCGGGGAGCTGTTTTTT. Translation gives CASSHRQGVGELFF.

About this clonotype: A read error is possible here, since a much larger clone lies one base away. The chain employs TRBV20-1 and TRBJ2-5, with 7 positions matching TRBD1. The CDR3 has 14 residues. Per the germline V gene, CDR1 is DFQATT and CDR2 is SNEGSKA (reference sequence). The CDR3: CSAETGTVQETLYF. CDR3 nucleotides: TGCAGTGCCGAAACTGGGACAGTCCAAGAGACCCTGTACTTC.

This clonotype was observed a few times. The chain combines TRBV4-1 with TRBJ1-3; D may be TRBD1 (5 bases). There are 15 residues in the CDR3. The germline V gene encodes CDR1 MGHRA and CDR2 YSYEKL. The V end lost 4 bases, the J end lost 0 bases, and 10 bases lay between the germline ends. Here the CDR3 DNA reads TGCGCCAGCAGCCGGCCGGGACTCTCTGGAAACACCATATATTTT. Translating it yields CASSRPGLSGNTIYF.

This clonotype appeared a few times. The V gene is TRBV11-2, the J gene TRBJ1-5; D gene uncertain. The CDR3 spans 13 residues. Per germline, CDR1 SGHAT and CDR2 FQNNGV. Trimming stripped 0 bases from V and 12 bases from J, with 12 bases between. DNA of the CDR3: TGTGCCAGCAGCTTAGACCGGGATTTCATCCAGCATTTT. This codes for CASSLDRDFIQHF.

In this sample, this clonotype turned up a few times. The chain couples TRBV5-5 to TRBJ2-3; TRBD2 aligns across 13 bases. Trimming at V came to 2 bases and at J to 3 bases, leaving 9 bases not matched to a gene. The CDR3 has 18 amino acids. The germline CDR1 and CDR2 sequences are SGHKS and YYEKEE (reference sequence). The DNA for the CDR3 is TGTGCCAGCAGCTTCCCCGAACGGACTAGCGGGAGTACAGATACGCAGTATTTT. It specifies CASSFPERTSGSTDTQYF.

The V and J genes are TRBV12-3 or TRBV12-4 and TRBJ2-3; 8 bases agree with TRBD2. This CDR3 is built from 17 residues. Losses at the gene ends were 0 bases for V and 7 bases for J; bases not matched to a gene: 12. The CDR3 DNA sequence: TGTGCCAGCAGTTTAGCCGGCGGGGGGCGCGGCAGGAATACGCAGTATTTT. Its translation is CASSLAGGGRGRNTQYF.

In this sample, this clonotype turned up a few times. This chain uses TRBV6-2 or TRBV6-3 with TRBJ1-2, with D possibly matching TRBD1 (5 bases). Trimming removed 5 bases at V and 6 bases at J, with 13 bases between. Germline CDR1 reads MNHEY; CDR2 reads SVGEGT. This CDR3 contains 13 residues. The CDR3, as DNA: TGTGCCAGCAGTCTCGACAGACGGAATGGCTACACCTTC. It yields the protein CASSLDRRNGYTF.